Each of the 27 T cell receptor beta chains below was sequenced from the same sample in a study of T cells in Graves' hyperthyroidism and ophthalmopathy (dated by TCRdb to the late 2010s). The receptor library was made with multiplex PCR. TCRdb lists the instrument as Illumina HiSeq 2000. The TCR beta CDR3 regions were amplified from RNA transcripts. The first round of RT-PCR for the TCR CDR3 was performed with the HTBI primer set and the Qiagen OneStep RT-PCR kit. Using fastp trimming at Q25 and MiXCR clonotype assembly, TCRdb reanalyzed the public sequencing data and kept in-frame beta chains. A single entry per CDR3 protein holds the most common genes and DNA from its merged rows. A total of roughly 290,000 distinct CDR3 sequences appear in this sample, approximately 15% of them only once. The top ten clonotypes cover approximately 60% of the sample. Sequences were obtained from blood. These receptors all stem from a woman aged 55-70 years with Graves' ophthalmopathy.

Comment on this clonotype: Being one base from a much bigger clone, this may be a read error. The chain recombines TRBV20-1 with TRBJ1-1; D remains unclear. The V end lost 3 bases, the J end lost 1 base, and 12 bases lay between the germline ends. CDR1 is DFQATT and CDR2 is SNEGSKA in the germline V gene (reference sequence). The length of the CDR3 is 14 residues. The CDR3 sequence: CSASGFSGNTEAFF. CDR3 coding DNA: TGCAGTGCTAGTGGTTTTTCTGGGAACACTGAAGCTTTCTTT.

At least ten counts were recorded for this clonotype. The rearrangement links TRBV6-2 or TRBV6-3 to TRBJ1-1, with 7 bases identical to TRBD1. Germline CDR1 is MNHEY and CDR2 is SVGEGT. This CDR3 is built from 16 residues. The V segment lost 2 bases and the J segment 4 bases; nucleotides outside the gene matches: 10. CDR3 DNA sequence: TGTGCCAGCAGTTACCGTTCCGCGACAGGGCCCACTGAAGCTTTCTTT. This gives the protein CASSYRSATGPTEAFF.

The rearrangement uses TRBV9 and TRBJ1-3; 10 nucleotides align to TRBD1. The CDR3 runs 15 residues. The germline CDR1 and CDR2 sequences are SGDLS and YYNGEE. Unmatched junction bases numbered 6, after V lost 3 bases and J lost 6 bases. CDR3 sequence: CASSGTGGEANTIYF. CDR3 DNA: TGTGCCAGCAGCGGGACAGGGGGTGAAGCAAACACCATATATTTT.

This clonotype appeared many times. V gene TRBV29-1 combines with J gene TRBJ1-1, with a possible D match to TRBD1 (5 bases). The germline V and J ends were trimmed by 8 bases and 8 bases, with 18 bases remaining between them. The CDR3 length is 12 residues. Per germline, CDR1 SQVTM and CDR2 ANQGSEA. In DNA, the CDR3 is TGCAGCACCTCTGCAGGGTCTCGGGAAGCTTTCTTT. This translates into CSTSAGSREAFF.

The chain is built from TRBV29-1 and TRBJ1-1, with a tentative D call TRBD1 (6 bases). The V gene's germline CDR1 is SQVTM and CDR2 ANQGSEA. CDR3 length: 12 residues. The V and J ends lost 6 bases and 1 base respectively, with 9 bases between them. The CDR3 reads CSVSQGNTEAFF. The CDR3 bases are TGCAGCGTGTCACAGGGGAACACTGAAGCTTTCTTT. The full variable domain, completed using reference TRBV29-1 and TRBJ1-1, is SAVISQKPSRDICQRGTSLTIQCQVDSQVTMMFWYRQQPGQSLTLIATANQGSEATYESGFVIDKFPISRPNLTFSTLTVSNMSPEDSSIYLCSVSQGNTEAFFGQGTRLTVV.

The V and J genes are TRBV18 and TRBJ2-1; 16 nucleotides agree with TRBD2. CDR3 length: 17 amino acids. CDR1 and CDR2 from the germline V gene are KGHSH and LQKENI. The ends lost 3 bases at V and 7 bases at J; junction bases unmatched: 6. The CDR3 protein is CASSPGTSGRAGNEQFF. CDR3 sequence (DNA): TGTGCCAGCTCACCGGGGACTAGCGGGAGGGCAGGAAATGAGCAGTTCTTC.

This clonotype occurred many times. This chain connects TRBV5-6 to TRBJ1-2; possibly TRBD1 for D (5 bases). V lost 4 bases, J lost 8 bases, and 15 bases lay in between. This CDR3 is 13 amino acids long. The germline V gene has CDR1 SGHDT and CDR2 YYEEEE. This chain's CDR3 is CASSPPTGSGYTF. Here the CDR3 DNA reads TGTGCCAGCAGCCCGCCCACAGGTTCGGGCTACACCTTC.

Comments on this clonotype: This may be a read error: a much more frequent sequence differs by one nucleotide. The V and J genes are TRBV6-1 and TRBJ2-1; D unresolved. V was clipped by 5 bases and J by 6 bases, with 17 bases between them. The CDR3 totals 15 residues. Germline V gene sequence: CDR1 MNHNS, CDR2 SASEGT. The CDR3 DNA is TGTGCCAGCAGTCTCAGCCTTCCTCCCCCCAATGAGCAGTTCTTC. It encodes CASSLSLPPPNEQFF.

This clonotype was picked up a small number of times. The CDR3 region has the DNA TGCGCCAGCAGCCCCGGACAGGGCTGGAATCAGCCCCAGCATTTT. This translates into CASSPGQGWNQPQHF. The chain carries TRBV4-3 and TRBJ1-5; 8 bases are shared with TRBD1. Germline loops: CDR1 LGHNA, CDR2 YSLEER. The CDR3 covers 15 residues. J gave up 4 bases and V 4 bases, and 6 bases lay outside the gene matches.

This clonotype has a handful of counts. The chain couples TRBV14 to TRBJ1-6, with D maybe TRBD1 (6 bases). In germline, CDR1 is SGHDN, CDR2 FVKESK. CDR3 length: 12 residues. V lost 5 bases and J lost 9, with 8 bases in between. Here the CDR3 DNA reads TGTGCCAGCAGCGGGGACATTTCACCCCTCCACTTT. Its protein product is CASSGDISPLHF. Complete variable domain (other parts from reference TRBV14 and TRBJ1-6): EAGVTQFPSHSVIEKGQTVTLRCDPISGHDNLYWYRRVMGKEIKFLLHFVKESKQDESGMPNNRFLAERTGGTYSTLKVQPAELEDSGVYFCASSGDISPLHFGNGTRLTVT.

Many counts were recorded for this clonotype. The V call is TRBV12-3 or TRBV12-4, the J call TRBJ2-1, with 8 bases identical to TRBD2. With 6 bases clipped from V and 9 bases from J, the junction kept 10 bases outside the gene matches. The CDR3 is 14 amino acids. CDR3 region: CASRGTRESGEQFF. The CDR3 coding sequence is TGTGCCAGCAGGGGGACTAGAGAATCCGGTGAGCAGTTCTTC.

This clonotype was detected ten times or more. The chain combines TRBV18 with TRBJ2-7; 7 nucleotides align to TRBD1. Trimming cost V 2 bases and J 2 bases; bases outside gene matches: 6. CDR3 size: 15 residues. In germline, CDR1 is KGHSH, CDR2 LQKENI. CDR3 coding DNA: TGTGCCAGCTCACCAGGGACAGCCACCACCTACGAGCAGTACTTC. This encodes CASSPGTATTYEQYF.

This clonotype was detected ten times or more. The V and J genes are TRBV20-1 and TRBJ2-3; 10 nucleotides line up with TRBD1. This CDR3 region has 16 residues. V lost 6 bases to trimming and J lost 2 bases; unmatched junction nucleotides: 11. Germline V gives CDR1 DFQATT, CDR2 SNEGSKA (reference sequence). CDR3 amino acids: CSASDRGNRATDTQYF. For the CDR3, the DNA is TGCAGTGCATCGGACAGGGGGAATAGGGCCACAGATACGCAGTATTTT.

CDR3 in DNA: TGTGCCAGCAGCTTCCCGACAGGGAACACCGGGGAGCTGTTTTTT. Amino acids: CASSFPTGNTGELFF. The J gene is TRBJ2-2, the V gene TRBV11-2; D is perhaps TRBD1 (6 bases). The CDR3 contains 15 residues. Per germline, CDR1 SGHAT and CDR2 FQNNGV. Trimming left V 3 bases short and J 1 base short, with 9 bases between.

Only a few counts were recorded for this clonotype. The chain links TRBV20-1 to TRBJ2-1, with 13 bases aligning to TRBD2. The CDR3 is 18 residues long. V dropped 6 bases and J dropped 3; count of bases not matched to a gene: 14. Germline CDR1 and CDR2: DFQATT and SNEGSKA (reference sequence). CDR3 DNA: TGCAGTGCCGGGGGTACTAGCGGGAGGGCCGGGGTCTACAATGAGCAGTTCTTC. As protein: CSAGGTSGRAGVYNEQFF.

Ten or more counts support this clonotype. The gene calls are TRBV5-1 and TRBJ1-1; TRBD1 is a possible D gene (6 bases). This CDR3 spans 14 amino acids. V lost 2 bases and J 2 bases, leaving 10 bases between the germline ends. The V gene's germline CDR1 is SGHRS and CDR2 YFSETQ. CDR3 bases: TGCGCCAGCAGCTTAACAGGGAGCAACACTGAAGCTTTCTTT. It codes for CASSLTGSNTEAFF. Filled out from reference TRBV5-1 and TRBJ1-1, the complete variable domain reads KAGVTQTPRYLIKTRGQQVTLSCSPISGHRSVSWYQQTPGQGLQFLFEYFSETQRNKGNFPGRFSGRQFSNSRSEMNVSTLELGDSALYLCASSLTGSNTEAFFGQGTRLTVV.

The table lists this clonotype with many counts. This rearrangement joins TRBV11-2 to TRBJ1-2, with TRBD1 matching over 11 bases. Germline CDR1 SGHAT, CDR2 FQNNGV. CDR3 length: 15 residues. Unmatched junction bases numbered 9, after V lost 4 bases and J lost 8 bases. CDR3 bases: TGTGCCAGCAGCTCGGGAGGACAGGGGGCAGAAGGCTACACCTTC. Its translation is CASSSGGQGAEGYTF.

This clonotype was counted many times. The chain combines TRBV29-1 with TRBJ1-1, with no clear D. V was trimmed by 3 bases and J by 6 bases, leaving 8 bases between them. The CDR3 is made up of 11 amino acids. Germline CDR1 and CDR2: SQVTM and ANQGSEA. CDR3 sequence (DNA): TGCAGCGTTGAGGATGTCGCTGAAGCTTTCTTT. Protein product: CSVEDVAEAFF.

This clonotype was recorded many times. J is TRBJ2-5 and V is TRBV15; D unclear. The CDR3 loop spans 13 amino acids. Trimming took off 5 bases at V and 5 bases at J, with 12 bases between the two ends. CDR1 and CDR2 from the germline V gene are LNHNV and YYDKDF (reference sequence). The CDR3 loop is CATSDGFGETQYF. The DNA of the CDR3 is TGTGCCACCAGCGATGGGTTTGGGGAGACCCAGTACTTC.

This clonotype came up a few times. The V call is TRBV20-1, the J call TRBJ2-1, with TRBD2 matching over 16 bases. The J segment lost 10 bases and the V segment lost 5 bases, leaving 5 bases of the junction unmatched. Germline V CDR1 and CDR2: DFQATT, SNEGSKA (reference sequence). The CDR3 has 14 residues. CDR3: CSAGTSGRAREQFF. For the CDR3, the DNA is TGCAGTGCTGGGACTAGCGGGAGGGCACGGGAGCAGTTCTTC.

This clonotype has a count of ten or more. J is TRBJ2-7 and V is TRBV7-9, with D perhaps TRBD1 (5 bases). The V end lost 5 bases, the J end lost 3 bases, and 20 bases lay between the germline ends. This CDR3 has 16 residues. The germline CDR1 and CDR2 sequences are SEHNR and FQNEAQ (reference sequence). CDR3 protein: CASSLLPGSRYYEQYF. The CDR3 DNA reads TGTGCCAGCAGCCTACTCCCAGGGTCGAGGTACTACGAGCAGTACTTC.

The CDR3 region is CASSIVPDTNSGNTIYF. For the CDR3, the DNA is TGTGCCAGTAGTATAGTCCCGGACACCAACTCTGGAAACACCATATATTTT. The rearrangement uses TRBV19 and TRBJ1-3; D may be TRBD1 (5 bases). The length of the CDR3 is 17 residues. The germline V gene has CDR1 LNHDA and CDR2 SQIVND (reference sequence). V shed 1 base and J shed 0 bases, with 13 bases lying between them.

This clonotype was observed many times. The chain couples TRBV6-1 to TRBJ1-1; D not certain. Per germline, CDR1 MNHNS and CDR2 SASEGT. The CDR3 totals 13 residues. The V end was cut by 5 bases, the J end by 7 bases, with 14 bases between. The CDR3 nucleotides read TGTGCCAGCAGTACCCCGGGTACCGGTGAAGCTTTCTTT. Translated: CASSTPGTGEAFF.

This sequence joins TRBV11-2 and TRBJ1-5; tentative D call: TRBD1 (6 bases). The length of the CDR3 is 13 residues. CDR1 is SGHAT, CDR2 FQNNGV, per germline. V was cut by 5 bases and J by 7 bases, with 12 bases left in between. The DNA for the CDR3 is TGTGCCAGCAGCCAGCAGGGGAGGCAGCCCCAGCATTTT. This encodes CASSQQGRQPQHF.

This clonotype was observed many times. The chain links TRBV20-1 to TRBJ2-3; D may be TRBD1 or TRBD2 (5 bases each). The CDR3 sequence is 14 residues long. Germline CDR1 reads DFQATT; CDR2 reads SNEGSKA (reference sequence). Deletions cut 3 bases from V and 0 bases from J, with 10 bases between. The CDR3 region is CSARRGPSTDTQYF. CDR3 DNA sequence: TGCAGTGCTAGGAGGGGCCCTAGCACAGATACGCAGTATTTT.

This chain joins TRBV5-1 and TRBJ2-5; D is ambiguous. This CDR3 region has 15 residues. The V and J ends lost 0 bases and 2 bases respectively, with 11 bases between them. Germline V gives CDR1 SGHRS, CDR2 YFSETQ. This chain's CDR3 is CASSLGWAEQETQYF. The DNA of the CDR3 is TGCGCCAGCAGCTTGGGGTGGGCGGAGCAAGAGACCCAGTACTTC. The variable domain in full, with the rest retrieved from reference TRBV5-1 and TRBJ2-5, is KAGVTQTPRYLIKTRGQQVTLSCSPISGHRSVSWYQQTPGQGLQFLFEYFSETQRNKGNFPGRFSGRQFSNSRSEMNVSTLELGDSALYLCASSLGWAEQETQYFGPGTRLLVL.

Many counts were recorded for this clonotype. The V gene is TRBV20-1, the J gene TRBJ2-3, with 11 bases lining up with TRBD2. There are 17 residues in the CDR3. J lost 2 bases, V lost 4 bases, and 11 bases had no gene match. Germline V gene data show CDR1 as DFQATT and CDR2 as SNEGSKA (reference sequence). In DNA form, the CDR3 reads TGCAGTGCTATTTTGCCACTAGCGGGAGTAGTCACAGATACGCAGTATTTT. This sequence encodes CSAILPLAGVVTDTQYF.